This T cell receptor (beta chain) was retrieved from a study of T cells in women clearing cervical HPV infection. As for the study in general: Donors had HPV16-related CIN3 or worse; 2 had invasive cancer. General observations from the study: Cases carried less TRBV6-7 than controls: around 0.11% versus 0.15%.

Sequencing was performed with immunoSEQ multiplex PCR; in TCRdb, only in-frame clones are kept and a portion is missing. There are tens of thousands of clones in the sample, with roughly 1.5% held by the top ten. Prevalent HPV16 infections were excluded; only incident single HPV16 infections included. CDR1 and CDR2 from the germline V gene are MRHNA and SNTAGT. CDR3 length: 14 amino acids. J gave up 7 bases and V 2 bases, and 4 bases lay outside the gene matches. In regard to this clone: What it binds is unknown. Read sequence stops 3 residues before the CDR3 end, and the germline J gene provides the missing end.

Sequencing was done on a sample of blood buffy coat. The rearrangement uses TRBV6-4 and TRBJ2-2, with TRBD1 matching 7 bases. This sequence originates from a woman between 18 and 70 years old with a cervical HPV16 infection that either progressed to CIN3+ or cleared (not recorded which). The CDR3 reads CASSDRGRGGELFF. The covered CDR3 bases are TGTGCCAGCAGTGACAGGGGGCGAGGCGGGGAG.